This T cell receptor (beta chain) was identified in a study of T cell repertoires in cytomegalovirus infection. Turning to the study itself: Matching HLA type, along with CMV infection, was indicated by public TCR beta signatures.

The table lists this clonotype with a few counts. Trimming removed 5 bases from V and 0 bases from J, with 16 bases in between. Germline V lookup: CDR1 SGHVS, CDR2 FQNEAQ. This CDR3 is built from 16 residues. A single record per CDR3 protein comes from TCRdb applying MiXCR to the reads. The data hold about 160,000 distinct CDR3 sequences, with 15% to 20% observed a single time. This sequence joins TRBV7-8 and TRBJ1-1; D may be TRBD1 (6 bases). Sequencing was performed on CD8+ T cells from PBMCs. This TCR came from a human donor in good health (CMV status not recorded). Some clones in this sample may be carry-over from other donors' samples. Here the CDR3 DNA reads TGTGCCAGCAGCCGAACCCCGACAGGCCTGAACACTGAAGCTTTCTTT. Amino acids: CASSRTPTGLNTEAFF.